The following is a T cell receptor (beta chain) sequence with its context. A clone one base away is much larger, so this may be a read error. The data derive from a study of neurological immune-mediated disorders. In TCRdb, the 5' RACE reads were re-called with MiXCR into one record per CDR3 protein. This table holds about 40,000 distinct CDR3 sequences, approximately 2.4% found once. Deletions cut 0 bases from V and 1 base from J, with 7 bases between. This CDR3 is built from 14 residues. Germline V gene lookup returns CDR1 SGHRS and CDR2 YFSETQ. Sequenced input: PBMCs. The V call is TRBV5-1, the J call TRBJ1-1; unclear D gene. The sequence derives from a man aged 50-60 years with multiple sclerosis. In DNA form, the CDR3 reads TGCGCCAGCAGCTTGGACAAAACGAACACTGAAGCTTTCTTT. Translated, it gives CASSLDKTNTEAFF.